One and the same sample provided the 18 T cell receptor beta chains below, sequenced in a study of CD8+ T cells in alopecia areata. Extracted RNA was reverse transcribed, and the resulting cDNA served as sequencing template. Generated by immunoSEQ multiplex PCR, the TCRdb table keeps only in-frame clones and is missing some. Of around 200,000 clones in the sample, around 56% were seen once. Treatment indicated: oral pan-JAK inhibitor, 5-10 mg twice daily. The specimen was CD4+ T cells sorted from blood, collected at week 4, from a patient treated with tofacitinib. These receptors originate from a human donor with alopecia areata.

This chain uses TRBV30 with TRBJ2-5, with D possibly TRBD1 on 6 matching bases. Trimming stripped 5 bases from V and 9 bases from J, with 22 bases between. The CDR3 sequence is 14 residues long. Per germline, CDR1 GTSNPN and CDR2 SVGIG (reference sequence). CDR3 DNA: TGTGCCTGGGCAGCCACTTCAGGGGTGCTGGCCCAGTACTTC. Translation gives CAWAATSGVLAQYF.

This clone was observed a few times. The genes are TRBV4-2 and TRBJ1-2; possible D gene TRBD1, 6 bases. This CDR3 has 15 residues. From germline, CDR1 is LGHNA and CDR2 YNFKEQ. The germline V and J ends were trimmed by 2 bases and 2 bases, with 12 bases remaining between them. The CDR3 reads CASSQSRTENYGYTF. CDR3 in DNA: TGTGCCAGCAGCCAAAGTAGGACAGAGAACTATGGCTACACCTTC.

The CDR3 reads CASSPQFSAGGGSYEQYF. The CDR3 coding sequence is TGTGCCAGCAGCCCCCAATTTAGTGCGGGGGGAGGGAGCTACGAGCAGTACTTC. The J gene is TRBJ2-7, the V gene TRBV11-2; TRBD2 matches 8 bases. The ends lost 5 bases at V and 3 bases at J; junction bases unmatched: 18. Germline lookup yields CDR1 SGHAT and CDR2 FQNNGV. The CDR3 is 18 amino acids.

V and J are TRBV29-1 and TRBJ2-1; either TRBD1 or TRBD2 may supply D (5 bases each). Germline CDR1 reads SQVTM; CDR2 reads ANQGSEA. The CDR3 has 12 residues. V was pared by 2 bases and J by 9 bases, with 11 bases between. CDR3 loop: CSVERGGSEQFF. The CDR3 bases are TGCAGCGTTGAAAGGGGTGGGAGTGAGCAGTTCTTC.

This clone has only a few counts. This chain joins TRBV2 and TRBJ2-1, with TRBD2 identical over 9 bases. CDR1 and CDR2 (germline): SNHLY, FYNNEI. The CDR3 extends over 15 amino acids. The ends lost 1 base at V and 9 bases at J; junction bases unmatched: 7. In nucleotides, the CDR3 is TGTGCCAGCAGTGAAGTGGCTAGCGGGGTATCTGAGCAGTTCTTC. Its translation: CASSEVASGVSEQFF.

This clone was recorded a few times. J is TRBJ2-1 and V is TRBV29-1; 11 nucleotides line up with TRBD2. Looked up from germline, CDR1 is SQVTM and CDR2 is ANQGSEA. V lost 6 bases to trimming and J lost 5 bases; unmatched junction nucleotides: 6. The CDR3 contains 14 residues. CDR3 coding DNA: TGCAGCGTCAAGCCGGGACTAGCGGACAATGAGCAGTTCTTC. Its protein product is CSVKPGLADNEQFF.

The CDR3 sequence: CASSLYRAGEAFF. The CDR3 bases are TGTGCCAGCTCCCTATACAGGGCCGGTGAAGCTTTCTTT. The chain is built from TRBV18 and TRBJ1-1, with D possibly TRBD1 on 6 matching bases. The CDR3 consists of 13 residues. V lost 6 bases, J lost 7 bases, and 15 bases lay in between. Germline V lookup: CDR1 KGHSH, CDR2 LQKENI.

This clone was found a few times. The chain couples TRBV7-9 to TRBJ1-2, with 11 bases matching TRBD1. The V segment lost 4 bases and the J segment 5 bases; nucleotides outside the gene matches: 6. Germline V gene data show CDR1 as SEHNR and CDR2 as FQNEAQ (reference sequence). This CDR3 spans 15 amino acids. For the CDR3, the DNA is TGTGCCAGCAGCTCAAGGACAGGGGGCATATATGGCTACACCTTC. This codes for CASSSRTGGIYGYTF.

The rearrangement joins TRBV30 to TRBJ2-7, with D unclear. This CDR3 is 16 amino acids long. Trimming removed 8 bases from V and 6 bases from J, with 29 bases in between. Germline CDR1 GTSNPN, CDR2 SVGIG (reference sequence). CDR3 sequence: CALETQRAVSWGEQYF. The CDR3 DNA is TGTGCCCTGGAAACCCAACGCGCAGTCTCCTGGGGCGAGCAGTACTTC.

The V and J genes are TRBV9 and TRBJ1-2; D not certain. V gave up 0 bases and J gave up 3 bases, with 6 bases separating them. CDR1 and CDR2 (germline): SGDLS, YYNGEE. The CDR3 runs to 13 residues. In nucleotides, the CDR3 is TGTGCCAGCAGCGTAGGCAGGTACTATGGCTACACCTTC. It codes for CASSVGRYYGYTF.

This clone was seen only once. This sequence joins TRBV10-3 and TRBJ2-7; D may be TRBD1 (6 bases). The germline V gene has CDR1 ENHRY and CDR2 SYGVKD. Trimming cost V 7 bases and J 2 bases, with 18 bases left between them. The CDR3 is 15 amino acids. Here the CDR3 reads CAIKQGSGSPYEQYF. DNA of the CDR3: TGTGCCATCAAACAGGGCTCAGGGTCACCCTACGAGCAGTACTTC.

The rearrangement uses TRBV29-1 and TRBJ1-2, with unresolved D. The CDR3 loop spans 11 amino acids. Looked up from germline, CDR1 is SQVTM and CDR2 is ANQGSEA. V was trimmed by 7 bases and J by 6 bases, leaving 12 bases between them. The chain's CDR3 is CSDVRAHGYTF. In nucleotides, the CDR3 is TGCAGCGACGTCCGGGCCCATGGCTACACCTTC. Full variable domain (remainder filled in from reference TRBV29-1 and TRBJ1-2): SAVISQKPSRDICQRGTSLTIQCQVDSQVTMMFWYRQQPGQSLTLIATANQGSEATYESGFVIDKFPISRPNLTFSTLTVSNMSPEDSSIYLCSDVRAHGYTFGSGTRLTVV.

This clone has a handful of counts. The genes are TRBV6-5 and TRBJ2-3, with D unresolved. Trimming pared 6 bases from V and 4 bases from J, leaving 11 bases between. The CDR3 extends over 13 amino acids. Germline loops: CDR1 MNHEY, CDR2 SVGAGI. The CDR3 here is CASRPSVPDTQYF. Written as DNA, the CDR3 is TGTGCCAGCAGACCTTCTGTTCCAGATACGCAGTATTTT.

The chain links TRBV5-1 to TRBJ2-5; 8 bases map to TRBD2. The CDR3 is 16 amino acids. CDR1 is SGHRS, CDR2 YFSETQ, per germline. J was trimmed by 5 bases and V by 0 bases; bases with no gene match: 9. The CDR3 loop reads CASSLVSGRVVETQYF. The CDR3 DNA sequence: TGCGCCAGCAGCTTGGTTTCCGGGAGGGTTGTGGAGACCCAGTACTTC. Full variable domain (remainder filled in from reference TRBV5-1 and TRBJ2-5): KAGVTQTPRYLIKTRGQQVTLSCSPISGHRSVSWYQQTPGQGLQFLFEYFSETQRNKGNFPGRFSGRQFSNSRSEMNVSTLELGDSALYLCASSLVSGRVVETQYFGPGTRLLVL.

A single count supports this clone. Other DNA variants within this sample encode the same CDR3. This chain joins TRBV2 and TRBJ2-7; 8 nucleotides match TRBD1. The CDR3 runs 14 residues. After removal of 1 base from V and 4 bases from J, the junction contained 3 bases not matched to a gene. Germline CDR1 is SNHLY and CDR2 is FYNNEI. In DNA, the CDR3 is TGTGCCAGCAGTGAAGGACAGGGGCGTTACGAGCAGTACTTC. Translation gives CASSEGQGRYEQYF.

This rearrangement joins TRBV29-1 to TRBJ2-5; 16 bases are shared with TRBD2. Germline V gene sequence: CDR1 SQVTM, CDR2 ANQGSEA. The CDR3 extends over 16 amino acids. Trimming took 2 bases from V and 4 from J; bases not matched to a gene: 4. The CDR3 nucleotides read TGCAGCGTTGAAAAGGGACTAGCGGGAGGGCCAGAGACCCAGTACTTC. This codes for CSVEKGLAGGPETQYF. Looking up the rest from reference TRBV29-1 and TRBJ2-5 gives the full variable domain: SAVISQKPSRDICQRGTSLTIQCQVDSQVTMMFWYRQQPGQSLTLIATANQGSEATYESGFVIDKFPISRPNLTFSTLTVSNMSPEDSSIYLCSVEKGLAGGPETQYFGPGTRLLVL.

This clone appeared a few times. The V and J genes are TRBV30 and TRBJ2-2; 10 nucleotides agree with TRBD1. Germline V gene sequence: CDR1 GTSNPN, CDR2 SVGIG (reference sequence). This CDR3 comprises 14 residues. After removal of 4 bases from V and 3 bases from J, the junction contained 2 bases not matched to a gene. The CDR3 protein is CAWKGQGYTGELFF. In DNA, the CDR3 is TGTGCCTGGAAGGGACAGGGGTACACCGGGGAGCTGTTTTTT.

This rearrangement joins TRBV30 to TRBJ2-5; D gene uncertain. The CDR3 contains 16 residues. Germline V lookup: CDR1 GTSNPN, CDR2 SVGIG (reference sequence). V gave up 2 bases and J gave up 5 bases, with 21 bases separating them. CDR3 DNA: TGTGCCTGGAGTCCCCCCCTTGTGAGCGTCAGTGAGACCCAGTACTTC. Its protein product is CAWSPPLVSVSETQYF.